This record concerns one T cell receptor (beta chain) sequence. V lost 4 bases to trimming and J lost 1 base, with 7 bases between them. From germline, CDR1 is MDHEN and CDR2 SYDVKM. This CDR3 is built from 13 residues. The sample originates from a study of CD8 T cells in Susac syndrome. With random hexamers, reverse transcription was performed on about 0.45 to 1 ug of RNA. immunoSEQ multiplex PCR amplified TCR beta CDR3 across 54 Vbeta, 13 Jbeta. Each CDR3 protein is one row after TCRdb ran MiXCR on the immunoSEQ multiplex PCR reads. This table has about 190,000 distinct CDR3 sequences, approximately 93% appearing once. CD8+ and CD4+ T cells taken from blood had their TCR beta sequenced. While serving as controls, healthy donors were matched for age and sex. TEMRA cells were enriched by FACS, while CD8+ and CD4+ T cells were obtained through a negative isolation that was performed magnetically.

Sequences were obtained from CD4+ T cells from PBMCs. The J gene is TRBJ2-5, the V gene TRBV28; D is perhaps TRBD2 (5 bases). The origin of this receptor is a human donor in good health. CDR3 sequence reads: CASSSGIQETQYF. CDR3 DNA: TGTGCCAGCAGTTCGGGGATCCAAGAGACCCAGTACTTC.